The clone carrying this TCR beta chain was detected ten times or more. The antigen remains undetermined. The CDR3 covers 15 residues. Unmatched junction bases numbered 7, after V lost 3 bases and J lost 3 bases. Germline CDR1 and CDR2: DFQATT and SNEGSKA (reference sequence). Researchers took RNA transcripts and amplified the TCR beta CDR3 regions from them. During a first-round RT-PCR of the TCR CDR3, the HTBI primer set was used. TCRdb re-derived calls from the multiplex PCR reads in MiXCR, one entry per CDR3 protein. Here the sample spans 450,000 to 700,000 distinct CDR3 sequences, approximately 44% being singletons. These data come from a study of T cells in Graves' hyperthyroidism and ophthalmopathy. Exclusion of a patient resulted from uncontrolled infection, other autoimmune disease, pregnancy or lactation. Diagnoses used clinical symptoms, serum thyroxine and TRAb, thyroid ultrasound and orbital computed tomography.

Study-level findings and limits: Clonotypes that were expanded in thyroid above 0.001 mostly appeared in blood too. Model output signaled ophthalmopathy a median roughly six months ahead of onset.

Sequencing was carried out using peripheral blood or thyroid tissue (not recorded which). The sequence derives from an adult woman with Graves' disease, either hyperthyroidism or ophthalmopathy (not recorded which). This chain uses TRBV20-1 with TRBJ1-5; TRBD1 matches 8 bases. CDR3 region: CSASDRGSVNQPQHF. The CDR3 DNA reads TGCAGTGCTAGTGACAGGGGTTCTGTCAATCAGCCCCAGCATTTT.